This T cell receptor beta chain was identified during a study of cytomegalovirus exposure and HLA in healthy donors. Study findings and constraints: It was reported that the classifier diagnosed cytomegalovirus status with high specificity and sensitivity in both the original and validation cohorts. As immune exposure information, only CMV serostatus was available.

Both 60 Vbeta primers and 13 Jbeta primers went into the PCR. Only in-frame clones appear in the TCRdb table, and some are missing; sequencing was by immunoSEQ multiplex PCR. The sample lists more than 140,000 clones, 60% to 80% occurring once. Healthy bone marrow donors made up the donor group. Details on this clone: No antigen is known for it.

The CDR3 spans 11 residues. J gave up 9 bases and V 6 bases, and 7 bases lay outside the gene matches. The germline CDR1 and CDR2 sequences are DFQATT and SNEGSKA (reference sequence). The gene calls are TRBV20-1 and TRBJ2-7; 8 bases align to TRBD2. This TCR came from a male donor in good health and CMV-seronegative. The sequenced sample was PBMCs. The CDR3 DNA is TGCAGTGCACGAGCGGGAGCTGGGCAGTACTTC. Translation: CSARAGAGQYF.